Listed here is a single T cell receptor (beta chain). Its specificity is not known. These data belong to a study of OX40 agonist ivuxolimab in advanced cancers. Study results and limitations: Researchers report that CD8+ T cells had, on average, more expanded clones than CD4+.

V was cut by 6 bases and J by 4 bases, with 12 bases left in between. This CDR3 is built from 14 residues. The germline CDR1 and CDR2 sequences are MNHEY and SMNVEV (reference sequence). Sequencing was performed with immunoSEQ multiplex PCR; in TCRdb, only in-frame clones are kept and a portion is missing. The repertoire includes some 100,000 clones, 84% of them detected once, and 5.5% sits in the top ten. Sequences were derived from CD4+ or CD8+ T cells sorted from blood, sampled in a trial of the OX40 agonist ivuxolimab. This chain joins TRBV27 and TRBJ2-2; either TRBD1 or TRBD2 may supply D (5 bases each). The receptor's source is an adult with an advanced solid tumor such as melanoma, head and neck, liver or kidney cancer. As DNA, the CDR3 is TGTGCCAGCAGACAAGGGGCGGGCACCGGGGAGCTGTTTTTT. It specifies CASRQGAGTGELFF.